The source of this TCR beta chain is a study of blood T cells in healthy people across ages. Across the study: There was about one barcoded beta molecule captured by template switching per two T cells.

A second about 7 to 11 cycle PCR used barcoded and J-beta primers. Tagging of each cDNA molecule was performed by a template-switch adaptor with 12 random nucleotides. One entry per CDR3 protein, called by TCRdb with MiXCR from the 5' RACE reads. Of roughly 1.7 million distinct CDR3 sequences in the sample, approximately 32% were seen once. The TCR comes from a woman under 40 in good health. The specimen sequenced was blood.

The CDR3 loop is CASSDSQRVDTQYF. For the CDR3, the DNA is TGTGCCAGCAGTGACAGTCAGCGGGTTGATACGCAGTATTTT. The chain has TRBV2 and TRBJ2-3, with D possibly being TRBD2 (6 bases). Germline assignment: CDR1 SNHLY and CDR2 FYNNEI. This CDR3 has 14 amino acids. V lost 3 bases to trimming and J lost 6 bases, with 13 bases between them.